This T cell receptor (beta chain) appears in the sequencing data of a study of cytomegalovirus exposure and HLA in healthy donors. General study findings and limits: Through in vitro validation, a few CMV-associated chains were shown to be specific for CMV antigens. A link between a missense DCLRE1C variant and TCR beta V- and J-gene trimming emerged from a later analysis.

The CDR3 covers 15 residues. Germline V gene lookup returns CDR1 MNHNY and CDR2 SVGAGI (reference sequence). V was shortened by 6 bases and J by 4 bases, with 18 bases between the two germline ends. The PCR made use of 60 Vbeta and 13 Jbeta primers. In the original processing: An analysis that came later counted 80 million or so unique TCR beta chains, around 10 million shared. The repertoire was sequenced with immunoSEQ multiplex PCR; TCRdb's copy has only in-frame clones and lacks some. V and J calls and clone size come straight from that table; D and trimming were deduced from the DNA. Here the sample spans about 180,000 clones, around 80% being singletons. With regard to this clone: Its antigen is currently unknown.

The chain employs TRBV6-6 and TRBJ1-2; maybe TRBD1 (6 bases). This TCR was sampled from a young man in good health and CMV-seronegative. The sequenced material came from PBMCs. The CDR3 bases are TGTGCCAGCAGCCGATTGGGGGCAATTACCTATGGCTACACCTTC. Protein sequence: CASSRLGAITYGYTF.